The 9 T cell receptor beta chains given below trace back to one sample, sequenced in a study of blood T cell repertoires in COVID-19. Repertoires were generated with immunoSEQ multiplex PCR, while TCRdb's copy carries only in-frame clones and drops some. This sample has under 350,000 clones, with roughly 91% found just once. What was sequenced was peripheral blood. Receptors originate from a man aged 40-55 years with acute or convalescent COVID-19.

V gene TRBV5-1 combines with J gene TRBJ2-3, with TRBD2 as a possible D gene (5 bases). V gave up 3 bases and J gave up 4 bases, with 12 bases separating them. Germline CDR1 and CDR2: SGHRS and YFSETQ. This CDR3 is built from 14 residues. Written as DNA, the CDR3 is TGCGCCAGCAGCTCGGACTGGATTTCAGATACGCAGTATTTT. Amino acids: CASSSDWISDTQYF.

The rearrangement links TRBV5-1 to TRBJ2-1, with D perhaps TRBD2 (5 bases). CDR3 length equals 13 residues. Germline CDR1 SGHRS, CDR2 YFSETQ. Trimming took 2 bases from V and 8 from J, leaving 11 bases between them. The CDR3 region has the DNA TGCGCCAGCAGCTTAGGACTGGTTGATGAGCAGTTCTTC. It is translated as CASSLGLVDEQFF.

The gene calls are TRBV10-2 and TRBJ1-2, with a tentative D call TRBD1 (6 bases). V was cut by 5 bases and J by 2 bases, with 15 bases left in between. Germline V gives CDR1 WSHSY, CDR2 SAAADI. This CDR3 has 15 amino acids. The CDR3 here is CASSPTRTANYGYTF. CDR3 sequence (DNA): TGCGCCAGCAGTCCTACGAGGACAGCGAACTATGGCTACACCTTC.

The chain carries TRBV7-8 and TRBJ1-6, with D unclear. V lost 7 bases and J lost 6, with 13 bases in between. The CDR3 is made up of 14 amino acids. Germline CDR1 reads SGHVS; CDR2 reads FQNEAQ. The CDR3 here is CASTSGFTNSPLHF. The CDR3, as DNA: TGTGCCAGCACGTCCGGGTTTACTAATTCACCCCTCCACTTT.

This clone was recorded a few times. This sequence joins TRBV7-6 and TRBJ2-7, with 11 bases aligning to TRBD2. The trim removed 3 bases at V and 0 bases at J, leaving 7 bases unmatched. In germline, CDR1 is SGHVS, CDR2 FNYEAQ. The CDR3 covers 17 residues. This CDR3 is CASSFTSGGDLSYEQYF. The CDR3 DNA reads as TGTGCCAGCAGCTTCACTAGCGGGGGAGACCTCTCCTACGAGCAGTACTTC.

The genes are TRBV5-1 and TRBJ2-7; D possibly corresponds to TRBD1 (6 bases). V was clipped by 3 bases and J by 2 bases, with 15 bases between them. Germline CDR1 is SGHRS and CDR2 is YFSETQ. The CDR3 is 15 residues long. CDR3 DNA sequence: TGCGCCAGCAGCTATGGGACATATGACCCCTACGAGCAGTACTTC. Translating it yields CASSYGTYDPYEQYF.

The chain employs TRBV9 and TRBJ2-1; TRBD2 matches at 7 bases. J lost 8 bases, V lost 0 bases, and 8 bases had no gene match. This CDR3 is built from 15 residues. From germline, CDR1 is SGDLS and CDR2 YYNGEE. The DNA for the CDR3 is TGTGCCAGCAGCGTAGATCTTCGGGGGAGGGATGAGCAGTTCTTC. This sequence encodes CASSVDLRGRDEQFF. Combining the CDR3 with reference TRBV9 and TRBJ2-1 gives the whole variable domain DSGVTQTPKHLITATGQRVTLRCSPRSGDLSVYWYQQSLDQGLQFLIQYYNGEERAKGNILERFSAQQFPDLHSELNLSSLELGDSALYFCASSVDLRGRDEQFFGPGTRLTVL.

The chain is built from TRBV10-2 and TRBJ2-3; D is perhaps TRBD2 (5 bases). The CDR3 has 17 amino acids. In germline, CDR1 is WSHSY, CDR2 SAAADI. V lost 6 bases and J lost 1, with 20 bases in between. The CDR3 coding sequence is TGCGCCAGCAGGCCGCGGGTGAGGGTGAAACGCACAGATACGCAGTATTTT. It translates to CASRPRVRVKRTDTQYF.

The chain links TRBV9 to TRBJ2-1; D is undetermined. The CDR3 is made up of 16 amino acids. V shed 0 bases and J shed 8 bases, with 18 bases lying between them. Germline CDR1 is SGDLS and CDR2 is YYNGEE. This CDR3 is CASSVGAAVVVDEQFF. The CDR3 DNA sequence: TGTGCCAGCAGCGTAGGGGCCGCAGTAGTCGTGGATGAGCAGTTCTTC. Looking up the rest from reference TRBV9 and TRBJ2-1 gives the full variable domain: DSGVTQTPKHLITATGQRVTLRCSPRSGDLSVYWYQQSLDQGLQFLIQYYNGEERAKGNILERFSAQQFPDLHSELNLSSLELGDSALYFCASSVGAAVVVDEQFFGPGTRLTVL.